A selection of T cell receptor beta chains follows, all from one sample in a study of cytomegalovirus exposure and HLA in healthy donors. Generated by immunoSEQ multiplex PCR, the TCRdb table keeps only in-frame clones and is missing some. This repertoire includes 85,000 to 90,000 clones. Sequencing was performed on PBMCs. These receptors came from a man aged 50-59 years in good health and CMV-seropositive. Both conserved end residues are part of each CDR3. Fields, in order: D gene, V gene, J gene, CDR3 length, CDR3 DNA, CDR3 protein. D genes are given only for firm matches.

.	TRBV7-2	TRBJ2-5	15	TGTGCCAGCAGCCCCCGGGGGATGGGAATCGAGACCCAGTACTTC	CASSPRGMGIETQYF
.	TRBV2	TRBJ1-2	13	TGTGCCAGCAGTCTTCGGGTAAACTATGGCTACACCTTC	CASSLRVNYGYTF
.	TRBV30	TRBJ1-2	14	TGTGCCTGGACTCTTAACGTGGGGGCAAGAGGCTACACCTTC	CAWTLNVGARGYTF
.	TRBV9	TRBJ2-7	14	TGTGCCAGCAGCGCGTGGGACTCCCCCAGCGAGCAGTACTTC	CASSAWDSPSEQYF
.	TRBV6-1	TRBJ1-1	15	TGTGCCACCCCAAAAGAGACAGGAGTGAACACTGAAGCTTTCTTT	CATPKETGVNTEAFF
TRBD2	TRBV30	TRBJ2-3	13	TGTGCCTTAACTAGCGGGTGGGGAGATACGCAGTATTTT	CALTSGWGDTQYF
.	TRBV20-1	TRBJ1-1	11	TGCAGTGCTAGAGGAGAGCCTGAAGCTTTCTTT	CSARGEPEAFF
.	TRBV12-5	TRBJ1-5	17	TGTGCTAGTGCCAATTGGGGCGAGCCGTATAGCAATCAGCCCCAGCATTTT	CASANWGEPYSNQPQHF
TRBD2	TRBV5-1	TRBJ2-2	15	TGCGCCAGCAGCTTGCGACTAGCGGCGGCCGGGGAGCTGTTTTTT	CASSLRLAAAGELFF
TRBD2	TRBV7-6	TRBJ2-7	15	TGTGCCAGCAGCCCCGGACTAGCGGGAGCCTACGAGCAGTACTTC	CASSPGLAGAYEQYF
.	TRBV19	TRBJ1-1	11	TGTGCCAGTCAGATGAACACTGAAGCTTTCTTT	CASQMNTEAFF
TRBD1	TRBV30	TRBJ2-7	13	TGTGCCTGGGGGACAGGGGGCAAACCCGAGCAGTACTTC	CAWGTGGKPEQYF
TRBD1	TRBV11-3	TRBJ1-1	14	TGTGCCAGCAGCTTCCGGGACAGGACCACTGAAGCTTTCTTT	CASSFRDRTTEAFF
TRBD2	TRBV7-9	TRBJ2-1	17	TGTGCCAGCAGCCCGACGCTGGGACTAGCGGAACCCAATGAGCAGTTCTTC	CASSPTLGLAEPNEQFF
TRBD2	TRBV6-1	TRBJ2-7	15	TGTGCCAGCAGTGAACTGGGACTAGCGGGTAGTGTGCAGTACTTC	CASSELGLAGSVQYF
TRBD2	TRBV19	TRBJ2-1	12	TGTTCAGCGGGAGCCGGGTACAATGAGCAGTTCTTC	CSAGAGYNEQFF
.	TRBV5-4	TRBJ1-1	12	TGTGCCAGCAGCCTGGACCAGACTGAAGCTTTCTTT	CASSLDQTEAFF
.	TRBV5-1	TRBJ1-2	15	TGCGCCAGCAGCTTAAACCCCATTGGCAGCTATGGCTACACCTTC	CASSLNPIGSYGYTF
.	TRBV6-1	TRBJ2-5	14	TGTGCCAGCAGTGAAGGGCCCCGAGGGGAGACCCAGTACTTC	CASSEGPRGETQYF
TRBD2	TRBV4-3	TRBJ2-7	16	TGCGCCAGCAGCCAGAGCGGGATTAGCGGATCCCACGAGCAGTACTTC	CASSQSGISGSHEQYF
.	TRBV7-2	TRBJ2-7	15	TGTGCCAGCAGCCCTAAAGCGGGCGCGTTCTACGAGCAGTACTTC	CASSPKAGAFYEQYF
TRBD2	TRBV9	TRBJ2-1	18	TGTGCCAGCAGCGTAGGAGCCGCCCCGGGACTAGCCAGGAATGAGCAGTTCTTC	CASSVGAAPGLARNEQFF
TRBD2	TRBV5-1	TRBJ2-2	15	TGCGCCAGCAAGCGAGGGGCGGGGGGCACCGGGGAGCTGTTTTTT	CASKRGAGGTGELFF
.	TRBV5-6	TRBJ2-3	14	TGTGCCAGCAGCTTACCGGGAGAGACAGATACGCAGTATTTT	CASSLPGETDTQYF
.	TRBV10-3	TRBJ1-2	15	TGTGCCATCAGCCCCAGGGACTTCCCGGACTATGGCTACACCTTC	CAISPRDFPDYGYTF
TRBD1	TRBV12-5	TRBJ2-7	14	TGTGCTAGTGGTTTATGGGGACAGGCCTACGAGCAGTACTTC	CASGLWGQAYEQYF
.	TRBV2	TRBJ1-1	14	TGTGCCAGCACCAATGACAGGTGGAACACTGAAGCTTTCTTT	CASTNDRWNTEAFF
.	TRBV7-3	TRBJ2-2	12	TGTGCCAGCAGCTCTTACACCGGGGAGCTGTTTTTT	CASSSYTGELFF
TRBD1	TRBV5-1	TRBJ2-7	14	TGCGCCAGCAGCTTCCAACAGGGGGCGGGCGAGCAGTACTTC	CASSFQQGAGEQYF